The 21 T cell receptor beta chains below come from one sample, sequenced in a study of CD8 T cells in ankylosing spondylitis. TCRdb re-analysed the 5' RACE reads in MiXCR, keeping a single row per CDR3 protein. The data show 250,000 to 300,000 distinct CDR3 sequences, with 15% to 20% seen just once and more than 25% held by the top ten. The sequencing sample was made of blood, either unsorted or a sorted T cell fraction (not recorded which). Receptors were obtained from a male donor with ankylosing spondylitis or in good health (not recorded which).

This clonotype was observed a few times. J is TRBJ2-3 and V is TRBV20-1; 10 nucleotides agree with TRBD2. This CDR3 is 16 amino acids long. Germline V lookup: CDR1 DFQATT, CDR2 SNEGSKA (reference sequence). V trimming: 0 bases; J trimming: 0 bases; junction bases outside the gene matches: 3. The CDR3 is CSAREASGSSTDTQYF. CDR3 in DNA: TGCAGTGCTAGAGAAGCTAGCGGGAGTAGCACAGATACGCAGTATTTT.

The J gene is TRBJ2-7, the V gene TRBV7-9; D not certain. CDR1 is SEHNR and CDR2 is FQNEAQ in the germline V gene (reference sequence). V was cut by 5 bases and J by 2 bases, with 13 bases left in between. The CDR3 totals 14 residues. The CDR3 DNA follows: TGTGCCAGCAGCCCCACTTTTGGGCCCTACGAGCAGTACTTC. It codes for CASSPTFGPYEQYF.

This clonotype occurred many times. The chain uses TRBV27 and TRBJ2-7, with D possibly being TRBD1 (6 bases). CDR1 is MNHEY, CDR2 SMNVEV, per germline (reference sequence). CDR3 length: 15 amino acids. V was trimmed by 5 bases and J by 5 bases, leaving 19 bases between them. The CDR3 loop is CASSPYGTLIDEQYF. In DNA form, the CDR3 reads TGTGCCAGCAGTCCATACGGGACATTGATCGACGAGCAGTACTTC.

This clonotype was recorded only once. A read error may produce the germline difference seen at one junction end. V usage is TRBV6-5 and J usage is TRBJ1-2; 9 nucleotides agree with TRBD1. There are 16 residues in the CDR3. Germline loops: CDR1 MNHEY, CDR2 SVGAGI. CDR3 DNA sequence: TGTGCCAGCAGTGACTCCTCCGGGACAGGGTCCGGAGGCTACACCTTC. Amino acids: CASSDSSGTGSGGYTF.

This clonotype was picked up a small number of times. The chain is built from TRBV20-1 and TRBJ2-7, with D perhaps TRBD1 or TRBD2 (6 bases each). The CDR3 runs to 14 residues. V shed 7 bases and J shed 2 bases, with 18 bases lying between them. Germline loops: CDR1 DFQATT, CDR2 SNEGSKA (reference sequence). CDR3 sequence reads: CSVLHGGDTYEQYF. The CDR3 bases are TGCAGTGTCCTTCACGGGGGCGATACCTACGAGCAGTACTTC.

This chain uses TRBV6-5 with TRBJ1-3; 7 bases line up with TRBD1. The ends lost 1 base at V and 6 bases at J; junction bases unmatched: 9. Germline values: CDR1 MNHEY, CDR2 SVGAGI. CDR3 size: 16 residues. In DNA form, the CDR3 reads TGTGCCAGCAGTTACTACCCCGACAGGGAACAAAACACCATATATTTT. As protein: CASSYYPDREQNTIYF.

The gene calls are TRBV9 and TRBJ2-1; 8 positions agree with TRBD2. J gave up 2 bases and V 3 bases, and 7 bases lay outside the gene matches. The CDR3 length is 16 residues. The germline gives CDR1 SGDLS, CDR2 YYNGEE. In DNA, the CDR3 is TGTGCCAGCAGCGAGAAAGCGGGAGCCCCCTACAATGAGCAGTTCTTC. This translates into CASSEKAGAPYNEQFF.

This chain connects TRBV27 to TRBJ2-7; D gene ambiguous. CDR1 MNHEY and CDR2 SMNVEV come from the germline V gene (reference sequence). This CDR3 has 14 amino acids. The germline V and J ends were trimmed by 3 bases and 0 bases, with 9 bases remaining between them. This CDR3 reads CASSFRRSSYEQYF. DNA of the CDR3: TGTGCCAGCAGTTTTAGGCGGAGCTCCTACGAGCAGTACTTC.

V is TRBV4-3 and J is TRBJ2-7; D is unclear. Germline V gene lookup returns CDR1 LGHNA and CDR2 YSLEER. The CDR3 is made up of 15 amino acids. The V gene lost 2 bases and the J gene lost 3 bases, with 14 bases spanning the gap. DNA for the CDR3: TGCGCCAGCAGCCAATCCGAATCAGTCCGCTACGAGCAGTACTTC. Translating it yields CASSQSESVRYEQYF.

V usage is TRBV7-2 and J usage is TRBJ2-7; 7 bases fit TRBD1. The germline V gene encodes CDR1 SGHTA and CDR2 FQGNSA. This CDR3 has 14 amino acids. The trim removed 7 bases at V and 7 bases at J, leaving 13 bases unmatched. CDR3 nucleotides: TGTGCCAGCACCAATCCGACGAGGGGGCGAGAGCAGTACTTC. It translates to CASTNPTRGREQYF.

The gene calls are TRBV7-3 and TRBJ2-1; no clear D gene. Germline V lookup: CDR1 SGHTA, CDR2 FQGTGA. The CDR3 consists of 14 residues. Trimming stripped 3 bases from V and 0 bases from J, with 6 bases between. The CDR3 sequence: CASSLASSYNEQFF. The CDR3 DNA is TGTGCCAGCAGCTTGGCTAGCTCCTACAATGAGCAGTTCTTC.

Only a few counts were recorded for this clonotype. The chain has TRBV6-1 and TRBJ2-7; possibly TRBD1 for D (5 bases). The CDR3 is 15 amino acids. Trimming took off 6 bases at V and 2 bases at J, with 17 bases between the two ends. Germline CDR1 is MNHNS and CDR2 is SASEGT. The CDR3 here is CASSPFAQGTYEQYF. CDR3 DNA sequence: TGTGCCAGCAGCCCATTCGCTCAGGGAACCTACGAGCAGTACTTC.

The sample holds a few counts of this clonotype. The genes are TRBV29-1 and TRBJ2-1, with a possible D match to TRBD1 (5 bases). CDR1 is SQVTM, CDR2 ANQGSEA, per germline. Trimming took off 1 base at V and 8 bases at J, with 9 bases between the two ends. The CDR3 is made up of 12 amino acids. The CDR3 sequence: CSVEVRVDEQFF. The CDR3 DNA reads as TGCAGCGTTGAAGTCAGGGTGGATGAGCAGTTCTTC.

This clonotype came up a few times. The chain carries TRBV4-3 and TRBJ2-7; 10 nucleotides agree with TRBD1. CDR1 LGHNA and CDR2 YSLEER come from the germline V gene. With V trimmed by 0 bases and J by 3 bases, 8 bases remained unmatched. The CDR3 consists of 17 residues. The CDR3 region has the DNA TGCGCCAGCAGCCAAGACGCCACGGGACAGGGGATCTACGAGCAGTACTTC. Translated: CASSQDATGQGIYEQYF.

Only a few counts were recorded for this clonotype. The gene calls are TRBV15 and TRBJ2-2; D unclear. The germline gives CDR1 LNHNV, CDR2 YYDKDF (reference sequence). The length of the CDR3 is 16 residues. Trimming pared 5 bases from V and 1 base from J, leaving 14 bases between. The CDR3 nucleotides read TGTGCCACCAGCGGACCGAATGGAAGGAACACCGGGGAGCTGTTTTTT. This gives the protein CATSGPNGRNTGELFF.

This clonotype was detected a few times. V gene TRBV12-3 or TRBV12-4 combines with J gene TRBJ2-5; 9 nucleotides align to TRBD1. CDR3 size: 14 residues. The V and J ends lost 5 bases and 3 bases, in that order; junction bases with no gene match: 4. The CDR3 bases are TGTGCCAGCAGTGCCCGGGACAGGGAAGAGACCCAGTACTTC. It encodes CASSARDREETQYF.

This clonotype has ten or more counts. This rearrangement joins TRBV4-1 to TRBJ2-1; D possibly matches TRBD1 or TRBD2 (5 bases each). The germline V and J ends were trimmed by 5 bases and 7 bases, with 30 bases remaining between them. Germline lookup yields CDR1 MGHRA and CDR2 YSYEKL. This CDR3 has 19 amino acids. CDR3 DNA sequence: TGCGCCAGCAGCTCCCGGGATTTCGTCGACCACAGGACTTCGAATGAGCAGTTCTTC. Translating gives CASSSRDFVDHRTSNEQFF.

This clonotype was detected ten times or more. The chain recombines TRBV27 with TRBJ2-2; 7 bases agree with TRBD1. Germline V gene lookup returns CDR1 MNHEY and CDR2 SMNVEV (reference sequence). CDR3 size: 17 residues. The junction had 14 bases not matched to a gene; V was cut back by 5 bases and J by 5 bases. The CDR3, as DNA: TGTGCCAGCAGTCTCCTAATGGACAGGTCTATGACCGGGGAGCTGTTTTTT. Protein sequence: CASSLLMDRSMTGELFF.

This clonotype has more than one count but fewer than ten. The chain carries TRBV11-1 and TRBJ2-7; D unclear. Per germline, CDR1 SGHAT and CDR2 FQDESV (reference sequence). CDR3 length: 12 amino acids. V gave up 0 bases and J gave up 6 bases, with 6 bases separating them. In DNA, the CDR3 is TGTGCCAGCAGCTTAGCCCTTACCGAGCAGTACTTC. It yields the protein CASSLALTEQYF.

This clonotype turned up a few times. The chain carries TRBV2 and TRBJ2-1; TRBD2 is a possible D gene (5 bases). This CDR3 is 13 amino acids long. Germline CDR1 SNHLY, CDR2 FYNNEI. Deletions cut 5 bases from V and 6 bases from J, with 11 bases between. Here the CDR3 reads CASSYSSGNEQFF. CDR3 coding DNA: TGTGCCAGCAGTTATAGCAGCGGCAATGAGCAGTTCTTC.

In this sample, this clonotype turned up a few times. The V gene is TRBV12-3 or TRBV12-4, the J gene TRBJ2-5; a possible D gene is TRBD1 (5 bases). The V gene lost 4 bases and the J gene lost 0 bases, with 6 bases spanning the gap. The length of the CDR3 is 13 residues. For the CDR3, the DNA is TGTGCCAGCAGTTCAGGGTACCAAGAGACCCAGTACTTC. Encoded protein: CASSSGYQETQYF.